This T cell receptor beta chain was recovered during a study of blood T cells in healthy people across ages. V shed 3 bases and J 0 bases; nucleotides not matched to a gene: 6. From germline, CDR1 is MDHEN and CDR2 SYDVKM. This CDR3 contains 17 residues. A few counts support this clonotype. A J-beta primer mix and a sample-barcoded 5' primer were used in a second PCR of about 7 to 12 cycles. Via MiXCR, TCRdb re-called the 5' RACE reads, giving one row per CDR3 protein. Among hundreds of thousands of distinct CDR3 sequences, approximately 53% were seen once, and the ten largest hold approximately 41%. Sequenced: blood. V and J are TRBV28 and TRBJ2-1, with 9 positions matching TRBD2. The source of this sequence is an elderly man in good health. The chain's CDR3 is CASSLTSGASSYNEQFF. The CDR3 DNA is TGTGCCAGCAGTTTGACTAGCGGAGCGAGCTCCTACAATGAGCAGTTCTTC.